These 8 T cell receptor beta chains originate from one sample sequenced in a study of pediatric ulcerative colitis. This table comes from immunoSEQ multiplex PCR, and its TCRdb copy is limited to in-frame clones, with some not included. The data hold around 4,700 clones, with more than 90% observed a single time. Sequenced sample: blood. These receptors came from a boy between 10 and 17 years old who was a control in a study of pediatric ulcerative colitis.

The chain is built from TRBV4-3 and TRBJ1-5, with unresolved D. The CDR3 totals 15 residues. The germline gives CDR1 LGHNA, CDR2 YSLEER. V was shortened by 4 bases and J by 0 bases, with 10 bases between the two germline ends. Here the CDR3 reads CASSPTAGSNQPQHF. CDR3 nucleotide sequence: TGCGCCAGCAGCCCCACCGCGGGTAGCAATCAGCCCCAGCATTTT.

CDR3 protein: CASSVGTPTFSYEQYF. CDR3 in DNA: TGTGCCAGCAGCGTAGGGACGCCAACCTTCTCCTACGAGCAGTACTTC. V and J are TRBV9 and TRBJ2-7; D gene uncertain. The CDR3 is made up of 16 amino acids. The V gene lost 0 bases and the J gene lost 0 bases, with 13 bases spanning the gap. Looked up from germline, CDR1 is SGDLS and CDR2 is YYNGEE.

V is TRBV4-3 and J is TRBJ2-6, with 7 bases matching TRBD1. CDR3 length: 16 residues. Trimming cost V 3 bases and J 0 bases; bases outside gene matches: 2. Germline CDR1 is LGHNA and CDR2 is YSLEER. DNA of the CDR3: TGCGCCAGCAGCCAGGACAGGAGCTCTGGGGCCAACGTCCTGACTTTC. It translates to CASSQDRSSGANVLTF.

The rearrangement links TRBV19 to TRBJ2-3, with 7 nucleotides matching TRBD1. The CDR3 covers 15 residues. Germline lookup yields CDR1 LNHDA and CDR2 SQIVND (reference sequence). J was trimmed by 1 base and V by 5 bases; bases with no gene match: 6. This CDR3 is CASSLGTEGTDTQYF. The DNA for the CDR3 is TGTGCCAGTAGTTTAGGGACAGAAGGCACAGATACGCAGTATTTT.

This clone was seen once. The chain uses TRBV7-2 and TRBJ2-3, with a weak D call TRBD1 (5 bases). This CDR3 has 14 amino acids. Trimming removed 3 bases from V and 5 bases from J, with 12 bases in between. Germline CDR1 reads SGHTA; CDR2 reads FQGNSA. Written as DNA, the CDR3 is TGTGCCAGCAGCTTGGGGCCCGGCGTAGATACGCAGTATTTT. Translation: CASSLGPGVDTQYF.

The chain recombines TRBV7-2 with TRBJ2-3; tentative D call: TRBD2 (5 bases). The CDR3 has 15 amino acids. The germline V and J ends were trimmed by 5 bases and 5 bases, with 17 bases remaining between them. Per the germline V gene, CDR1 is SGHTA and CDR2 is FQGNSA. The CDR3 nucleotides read TGTGCCAGCAGCCCCGGGGTGCGCGTGGAAGATACGCAGTATTTT. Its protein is CASSPGVRVEDTQYF.

The CDR3 sequence: CASGMTGLGGELFF. As DNA, the CDR3 is TGTGCTAGTGGTATGACAGGTCTCGGCGGGGAGCTGTTTTTT. J is TRBJ2-2 and V is TRBV12-5; tentatively, D is TRBD1 (6 bases). This CDR3 comprises 14 residues. V was trimmed by 5 bases and J by 7 bases, leaving 14 bases between them. Germline V gene lookup returns CDR1 LGHNT and CDR2 FRNRAP.

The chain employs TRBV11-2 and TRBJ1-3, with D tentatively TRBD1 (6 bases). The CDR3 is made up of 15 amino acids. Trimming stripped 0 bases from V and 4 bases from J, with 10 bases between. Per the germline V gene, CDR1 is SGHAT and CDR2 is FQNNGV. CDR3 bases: TGTGCCAGCAGCTTAGATCCCGACAGGGGAAACACCATATATTTT. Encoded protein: CASSLDPDRGNTIYF.